These 27 T cell receptor beta chains originate from one sample sequenced in a study of patients and donors after allogeneic stem cell transplantation. TCRdb used MiXCR to reprocess the RT-PCR reads, holding one entry per CDR3 protein. Found here are roughly 960,000 distinct CDR3 sequences, about 20% of them singletons; the top ten hold roughly 6.4%. Sequenced material: blood, either unsorted or a sorted T cell fraction (not recorded which). The receptors were sampled from a human donor who was either an allogeneic HSCT recipient or a stem cell or donor lymphocyte infusion donor (not recorded which). It is not recorded whose cells these are; they may come from a transplant donor.

J is TRBJ2-3 and V is TRBV11-2, with 7 nucleotides matching TRBD1. The CDR3 contains 15 residues. Unmatched junction bases numbered 10, after V lost 6 bases and J lost 4 bases. Germline values: CDR1 SGHAT, CDR2 FQNNGV. The CDR3: CASSMDRTSADTQYF. The CDR3 DNA reads TGTGCCAGCAGTATGGACAGGACGAGCGCAGATACGCAGTATTTT.

This clonotype turned up a few times. The chain employs TRBV6-2 or TRBV6-3 and TRBJ1-6; 8 bases are shared with TRBD1. The CDR3 covers 15 residues. Trimming cost V 2 bases and J 9 bases; bases outside gene matches: 6. Germline CDR1 and CDR2: MNHEY and SVGEGT. The CDR3, as DNA: TGTGCCAGCAGTTACGCGACAGGGGTTGGTTCACCCCTCCACTTT. The encoded protein is CASSYATGVGSPLHF.

V usage is TRBV6-5 and J usage is TRBJ1-6, with D perhaps matching TRBD1 (6 bases). V was cut by 4 bases and J by 10 bases, with 14 bases left in between. The CDR3 loop spans 14 amino acids. Germline-derived CDR1 and CDR2 are MNHEY and SVGAGI. The chain's CDR3 is CASSFPGVGSPLHF. The CDR3 region has the DNA TGTGCCAGCAGTTTCCCAGGGGTAGGCTCACCCCTCCACTTT.

The chain recombines TRBV9 with TRBJ1-1, with D possibly being TRBD1 (5 bases). Germline CDR1 and CDR2: SGDLS and YYNGEE. V was shortened by 0 bases and J by 1 base, with 10 bases between the two germline ends. The CDR3 consists of 15 residues. CDR3 sequence: CASSVVKGSNTEAFF. The CDR3 DNA reads as TGTGCCAGCAGCGTAGTAAAGGGGTCGAACACTGAAGCTTTCTTT.

This clonotype has more than one count but fewer than ten. The rearrangement links TRBV9 to TRBJ1-6, with a possible D match to TRBD1 (5 bases). This CDR3 comprises 18 residues. The germline CDR1 and CDR2 sequences are SGDLS and YYNGEE. Trimming removed 0 bases at V and 8 bases at J, with 21 bases between. In DNA, the CDR3 is TGTGCCAGCAGCGTAGATGAAGGCCTCGCCAGGGTTGATTCACCCCTCCACTTT. This sequence encodes CASSVDEGLARVDSPLHF.

This clonotype was counted only a few times. The V gene is TRBV6-5, the J gene TRBJ1-2, with 12 bases identical to TRBD1. The CDR3 loop spans 14 amino acids. The junction had 6 bases not matched to a gene; V was cut back by 4 bases and J by 9 bases. Per germline, CDR1 MNHEY and CDR2 SVGAGI. CDR3 sequence: CASSSGTGGASYTF. The CDR3 DNA follows: TGTGCCAGCAGTTCCGGGACAGGGGGCGCAAGCTACACCTTC.

This rearrangement joins TRBV27 to TRBJ2-1; 12 bases fit TRBD2. Germline values: CDR1 MNHEY, CDR2 SMNVEV (reference sequence). The CDR3 spans 16 residues. After removal of 4 bases from V and 6 bases from J, the junction contained 7 bases not matched to a gene. CDR3 in amino acids: CASSSLLAGGPNEQFF. CDR3 nucleotide sequence: TGTGCCAGCAGTTCACTGCTAGCGGGAGGGCCCAATGAGCAGTTCTTC.

This clonotype was seen many times. CDR3 sequence: CASTLGDGQFF. In DNA, the CDR3 is TGTGCCAGCACGCTAGGGGATGGGCAGTTCTTC. This sequence joins TRBV12-3 or TRBV12-4 and TRBJ2-1; a weak D match, TRBD1 (5 bases). CDR3 length equals 11 residues. The V end was cut by 7 bases, the J end by 12 bases, with 13 bases between.

This clonotype was observed a few times. The chain uses TRBV9 and TRBJ2-7; tentatively, D is TRBD2 (5 bases). This CDR3 comprises 14 residues. The germline V gene has CDR1 SGDLS and CDR2 YYNGEE. Deletions cut 4 bases from V and 3 bases from J, with 14 bases between. The CDR3: CASSPRLSGYEQYF. CDR3 DNA sequence: TGTGCCAGCAGCCCACGACTCAGCGGCTACGAGCAGTACTTC.

The V gene is TRBV21-1, the J gene TRBJ1-5; TRBD1, the D gene given by the table, was not confirmed from the DNA. TRBV21-1 is marked as a pseudogene. This CDR3 comprises 19 residues. CDR3 loop: CASGQAGTGGFIGNQPQHF. In DNA, the CDR3 is TGTGCCAGCGGCCAAGCCGGGACAGGGGGCTTCATAGGGAATCAGCCCCAGCATTTT.

V is TRBV19 and J is TRBJ2-7; D is unclear. Germline CDR1 and CDR2: LNHDA and SQIVND (reference sequence). The CDR3 contains 13 residues. Trimming stripped 5 bases from V and 2 bases from J, with 10 bases between. CDR3 nucleotides: TGTGCCAGTAGTTGGGCGAGTACCTACGAGCAGTACTTC. It codes for CASSWASTYEQYF.

This clonotype was seen only a few times. The chain links TRBV5-6 to TRBJ1-6, with D hard to call. Germline V CDR1 and CDR2: SGHDT, YYEEEE. The CDR3 covers 16 residues. V was shortened by 0 bases and J by 7 bases, with 14 bases between the two germline ends. CDR3 nucleotides: TGTGCCAGCAGCTTGGTTGGGCGTTCGGGGAATTCACCCCTCCACTTT. The encoded protein is CASSLVGRSGNSPLHF. Looking up the rest from reference TRBV5-6 and TRBJ1-6 gives the full variable domain: DAGVTQSPTHLIKTRGQQVTLRCSPKSGHDTVSWYQQALGQGPQFIFQYYEEEERQRGNFPDRFSGHQFPNYSSELNVNALLLGDSALYLCASSLVGRSGNSPLHFGNGTRLTVT.

This clonotype appeared once. This chain uses TRBV28 with TRBJ2-5; D is possibly TRBD2 (6 bases). CDR3 length: 15 residues. V was shortened by 0 bases and J by 0 bases, with 8 bases between the two germline ends. Germline assignment: CDR1 MDHEN and CDR2 SYDVKM. The CDR3 loop reads CASSLWAGYQETQYF. The CDR3 nucleotides are TGTGCCAGCAGTTTATGGGCGGGATACCAAGAGACCCAGTACTTC. Looking up the rest from reference TRBV28 and TRBJ2-5 gives the full variable domain: DVKVTQSSRYLVKRTGEKVFLECVQDMDHENMFWYRQDPGLGLRLIYFSYDVKMKEKGDIPEGYSVSREKKERFSLILESASTNQTSMYLCASSLWAGYQETQYFGPGTRLLVL.

The chain links TRBV7-9 to TRBJ2-7; a possible D gene is TRBD2 (6 bases). Germline V lookup: CDR1 SEHNR, CDR2 FQNEAQ (reference sequence). The CDR3 has 16 residues. Trimming cost V 6 bases and J 3 bases, with 21 bases left between them. CDR3 loop: CASSQPYGGANYEQYF. The CDR3 DNA sequence: TGTGCCAGCAGTCAGCCCTATGGCGGGGCAAACTACGAGCAGTACTTC.

The rearrangement uses TRBV6-2 or TRBV6-3 and TRBJ2-5, with 8 bases matching TRBD1. Germline V lookup: CDR1 MNHEY, CDR2 SVGEGT. The junction had 6 bases not matched to a gene; V was cut back by 4 bases and J by 5 bases. This CDR3 has 14 amino acids. For the CDR3, the DNA is TGTGCCAGCAGTTCGCGGACAGGGCGGGAGACCCAGTACTTC. Residues: CASSSRTGRETQYF.

This clonotype appeared many times. The CDR3 is CASSYSSSSSQGYTEAFF. CDR3 bases: TGTGCCAGCAGTTACTCCTCCAGCTCGTCCCAGGGATACACTGAAGCTTTCTTT. The chain has TRBV6-5 and TRBJ1-1; tentatively, D is TRBD1 (5 bases). Looked up from germline, CDR1 is MNHEY and CDR2 is SVGAGI. The CDR3 extends over 18 amino acids. With 0 bases removed from V and 3 bases from J, the gap between germline ends came to 20 bases.

The table lists this clonotype with many counts. The CDR3 DNA reads as TGTGCCACGGCCAGGGACCACACAGATACGCAGTATTTT. Translating gives CATARDHTDTQYF. The V gene is TRBV12-3 or TRBV12-4, the J gene TRBJ2-3; D is perhaps TRBD1 or TRBD2 (5 bases each). The V and J ends lost 10 bases and 2 bases respectively, with 13 bases between them. The CDR3 totals 13 residues.

This clonotype was observed a few times. This chain connects TRBV20-1 to TRBJ1-2; D is perhaps TRBD1 (6 bases). The germline gives CDR1 DFQATT, CDR2 SNEGSKA (reference sequence). This CDR3 has 14 amino acids. The V end lost 5 bases, the J end lost 6 bases, and 19 bases lay between the germline ends. The CDR3 DNA follows: TGCAGTGCTTATGGGGGGGCGGGTATGGATGGCTACACCTTC. This encodes CSAYGGAGMDGYTF.

This clonotype was counted between two and nine times. V and J are TRBV7-2 and TRBJ2-1; 9 positions agree with TRBD1. V shed 5 bases and J 15 bases; nucleotides not matched to a gene: 8. The CDR3 has 12 amino acids. Germline V gene lookup returns CDR1 SGHTA and CDR2 FQGNSA. The chain's CDR3 is CASSPRDRATFF. The CDR3 DNA reads as TGTGCCAGCAGCCCACGGGACAGGGCGACGTTCTTC. The whole variable domain, remainder taken from reference TRBV7-2 and TRBJ2-1, is GAGVSQSPSNKVTEKGKDVELRCDPISGHTALYWYRQSLGQGLEFLIYFQGNSAPDKSGLPSDRFSAERTGGSVSTLTIQRTQQEDSAVYLCASSPRDRATFFGPGTRLTVL.

The V gene is TRBV27, the J gene TRBJ2-5; the D gene is possibly TRBD2 (6 bases). The V end lost 5 bases, the J end lost 0 bases, and 13 bases lay between the germline ends. This CDR3 spans 15 amino acids. Germline CDR1 is MNHEY and CDR2 is SMNVEV (reference sequence). CDR3 sequence (DNA): TGTGCCAGCAGTCTTAGCGGCGGGTACCAAGAGACCCAGTACTTC. This encodes CASSLSGGYQETQYF.

This clonotype was observed a few times. The chain joins TRBV30 to TRBJ2-2, with D unresolved. The CDR3 runs 14 residues. The ends were cut back, 0 bases at V and 1 base at J, with 6 bases in the middle. Germline CDR1 reads GTSNPN; CDR2 reads SVGIG (reference sequence). The CDR3 DNA reads TGTGCCTGGAGTGTACGCCGGAACACCGGGGAGCTGTTTTTT. Protein product: CAWSVRRNTGELFF.

The gene calls are TRBV5-1 and TRBJ2-6; D is unresolved. This CDR3 comprises 15 residues. V shed 3 bases and J shed 0 bases, with 7 bases lying between them. Germline-derived CDR1 and CDR2 are SGHRS and YFSETQ. The CDR3 DNA reads as TGCGCCAGCAGCTCTGGTAGCTCTGGGGCCAACGTCCTGACTTTC. Translated: CASSSGSSGANVLTF.

About this clonotype itself: Possible read error: a much larger clone is one base away. V is TRBV7-9 and J is TRBJ2-1, with TRBD2 identical over 11 bases. Germline CDR1 SEHNR, CDR2 FQNEAQ (reference sequence). Germline trimming cut 6 bases from V and 4 bases from J; bases unmatched to any gene: 8. CDR3 length: 16 residues. The CDR3 here is CASSLPGTSGYNEQFF. The DNA of the CDR3 is TGTGCCAGCAGTCTCCCCGGGACTAGCGGATACAATGAGCAGTTCTTC.

The V gene is TRBV6-5, the J gene TRBJ2-5; maybe TRBD2 (5 bases). The CDR3 extends over 15 amino acids. Germline V lookup: CDR1 MNHEY, CDR2 SVGAGI. V was shortened by 4 bases and J by 1 base, with 13 bases between the two germline ends. The CDR3 loop is CASSSLGRVQETQYF. In DNA, the CDR3 is TGTGCCAGCAGTTCCTTAGGGCGGGTCCAAGAGACCCAGTACTTC.

This clonotype was detected a few times. The chain joins TRBV20-1 to TRBJ1-2, with a possible D match to TRBD1 (6 bases). The CDR3 is made up of 15 amino acids. V was cut by 5 bases and J by 1 base, with 17 bases left in between. Germline CDR1 DFQATT, CDR2 SNEGSKA (reference sequence). The CDR3 protein is CSAGRGGDLNYGYTF. DNA for the CDR3: TGCAGTGCTGGACGCGGGGGCGACCTTAACTATGGCTACACCTTC.

The CDR3 sequence is CASSQDGTGLTRYEQYF. The CDR3 coding sequence is TGCGCCAGCAGCCAAGATGGGACGGGACTAACGCGCTACGAGCAGTACTTC. The chain recombines TRBV4-3 with TRBJ2-7, with TRBD2 matching 7 bases. V trimming: 0 bases; J trimming: 3 bases; junction bases outside the gene matches: 11. Germline CDR1 is LGHNA and CDR2 is YSLEER. This CDR3 is 17 amino acids long.

The chain couples TRBV30 to TRBJ1-2; no clear D gene. V was pared by 2 bases and J by 8 bases, with 12 bases between. This CDR3 spans 12 amino acids. Per the germline V gene, CDR1 is GTSNPN and CDR2 is SVGIG (reference sequence). CDR3 DNA sequence: TGTGCCTGGAGTTCGGGTTCGTGGGGCTACACCTTC. This sequence encodes CAWSSGSWGYTF.